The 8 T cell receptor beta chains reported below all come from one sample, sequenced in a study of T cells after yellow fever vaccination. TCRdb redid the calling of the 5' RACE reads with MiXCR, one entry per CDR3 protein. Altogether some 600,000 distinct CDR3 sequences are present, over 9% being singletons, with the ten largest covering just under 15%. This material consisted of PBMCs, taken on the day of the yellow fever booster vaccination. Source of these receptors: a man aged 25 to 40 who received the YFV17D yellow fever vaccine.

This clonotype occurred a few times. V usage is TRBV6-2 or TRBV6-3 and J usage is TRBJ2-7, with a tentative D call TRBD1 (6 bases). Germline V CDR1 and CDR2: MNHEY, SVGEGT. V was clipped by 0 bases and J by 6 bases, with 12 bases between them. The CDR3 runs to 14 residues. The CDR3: CASSYSRKGGEQYF. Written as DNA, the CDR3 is TGTGCCAGCAGTTACTCGCGCAAAGGGGGCGAGCAGTACTTC.

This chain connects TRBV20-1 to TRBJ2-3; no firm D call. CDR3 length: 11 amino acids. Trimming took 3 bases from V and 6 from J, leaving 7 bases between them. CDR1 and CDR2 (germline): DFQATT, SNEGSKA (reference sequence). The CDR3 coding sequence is TGCAGTGCTAGGTGGTTGGATACGCAGTATTTT. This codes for CSARWLDTQYF.

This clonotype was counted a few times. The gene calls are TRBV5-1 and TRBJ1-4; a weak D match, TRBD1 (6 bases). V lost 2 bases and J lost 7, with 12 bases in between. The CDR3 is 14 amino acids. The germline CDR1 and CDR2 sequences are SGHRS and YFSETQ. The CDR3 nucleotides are TGCGCCAGCAGCTTTTCGAGGGGGGGTGAAAAACTGTTTTTT. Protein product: CASSFSRGGEKLFF.

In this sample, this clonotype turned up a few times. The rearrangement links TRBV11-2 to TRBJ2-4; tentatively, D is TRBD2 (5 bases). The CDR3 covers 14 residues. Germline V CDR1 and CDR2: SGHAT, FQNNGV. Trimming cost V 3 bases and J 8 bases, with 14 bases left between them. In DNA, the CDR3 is TGTGCCAGCAGCTTCAGAGGAGGTGGGGACATTCAGTACTTC. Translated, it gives CASSFRGGGDIQYF.

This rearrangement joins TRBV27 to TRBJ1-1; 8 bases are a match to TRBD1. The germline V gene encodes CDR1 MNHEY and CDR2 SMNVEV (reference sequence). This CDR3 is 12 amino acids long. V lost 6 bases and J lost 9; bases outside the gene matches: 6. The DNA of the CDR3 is TGTGCCAGCAGGGACTGGACAGGGAAAGCTTTCTTT. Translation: CASRDWTGKAFF.

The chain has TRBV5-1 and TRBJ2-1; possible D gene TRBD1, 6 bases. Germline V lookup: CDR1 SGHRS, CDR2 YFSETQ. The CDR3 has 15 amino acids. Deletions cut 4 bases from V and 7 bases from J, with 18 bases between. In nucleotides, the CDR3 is TGCGCCAGCAGCCTCTCCGGCCAGGGGTTGAATGAGCAGTTCTTC. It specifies CASSLSGQGLNEQFF.

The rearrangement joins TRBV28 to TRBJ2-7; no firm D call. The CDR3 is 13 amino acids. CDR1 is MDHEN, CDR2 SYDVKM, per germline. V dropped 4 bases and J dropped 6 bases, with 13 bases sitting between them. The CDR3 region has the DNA TGTGCCAGCAGTTCATACGTGACGGGCGAGCAGTACTTC. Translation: CASSSYVTGEQYF. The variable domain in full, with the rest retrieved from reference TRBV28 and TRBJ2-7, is DVKVTQSSRYLVKRTGEKVFLECVQDMDHENMFWYRQDPGLGLRLIYFSYDVKMKEKGDIPEGYSVSREKKERFSLILESASTNQTSMYLCASSSYVTGEQYFGPGTRLTVT.

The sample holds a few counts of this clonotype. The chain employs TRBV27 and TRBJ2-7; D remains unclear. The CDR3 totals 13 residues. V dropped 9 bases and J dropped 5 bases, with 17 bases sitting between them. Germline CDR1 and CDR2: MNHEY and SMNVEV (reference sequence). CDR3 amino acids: CASAGSPLNEQYF. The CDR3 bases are TGTGCCAGTGCCGGGTCCCCGCTCAACGAGCAGTACTTC.